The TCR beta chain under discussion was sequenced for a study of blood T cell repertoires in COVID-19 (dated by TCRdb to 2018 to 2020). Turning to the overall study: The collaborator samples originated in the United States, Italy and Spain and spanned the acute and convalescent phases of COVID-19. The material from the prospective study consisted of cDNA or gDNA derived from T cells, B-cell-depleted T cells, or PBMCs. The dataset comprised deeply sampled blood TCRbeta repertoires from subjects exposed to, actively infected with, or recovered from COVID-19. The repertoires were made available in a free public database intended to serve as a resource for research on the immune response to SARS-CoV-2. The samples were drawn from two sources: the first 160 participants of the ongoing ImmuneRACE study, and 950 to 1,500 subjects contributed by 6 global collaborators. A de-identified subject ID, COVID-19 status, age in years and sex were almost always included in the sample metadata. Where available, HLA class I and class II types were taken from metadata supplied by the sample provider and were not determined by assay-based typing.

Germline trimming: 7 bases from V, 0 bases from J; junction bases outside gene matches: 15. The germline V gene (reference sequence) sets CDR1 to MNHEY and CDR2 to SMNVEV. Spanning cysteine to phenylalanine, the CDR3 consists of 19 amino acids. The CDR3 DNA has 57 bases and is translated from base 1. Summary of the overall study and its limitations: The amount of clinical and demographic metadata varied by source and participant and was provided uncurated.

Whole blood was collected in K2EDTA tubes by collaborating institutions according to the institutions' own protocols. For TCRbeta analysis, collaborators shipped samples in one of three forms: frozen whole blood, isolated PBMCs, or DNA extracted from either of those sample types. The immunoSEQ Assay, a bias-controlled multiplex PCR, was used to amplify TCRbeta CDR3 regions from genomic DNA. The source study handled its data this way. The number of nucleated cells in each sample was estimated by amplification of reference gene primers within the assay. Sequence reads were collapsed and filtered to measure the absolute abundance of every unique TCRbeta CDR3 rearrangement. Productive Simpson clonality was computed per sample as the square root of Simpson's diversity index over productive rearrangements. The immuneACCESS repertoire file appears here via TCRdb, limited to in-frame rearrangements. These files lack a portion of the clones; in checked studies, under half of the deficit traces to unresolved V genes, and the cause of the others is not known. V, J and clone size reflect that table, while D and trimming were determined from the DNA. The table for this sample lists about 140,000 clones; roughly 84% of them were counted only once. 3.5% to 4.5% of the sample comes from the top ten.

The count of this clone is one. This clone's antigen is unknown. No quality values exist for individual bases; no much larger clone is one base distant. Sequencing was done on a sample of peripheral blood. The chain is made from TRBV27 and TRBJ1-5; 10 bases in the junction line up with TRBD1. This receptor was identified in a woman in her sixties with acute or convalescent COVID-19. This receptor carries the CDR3 CASKLKGTGAPYSNQPQHF. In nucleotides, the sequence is TGTGCCAGCAAATTAAAGGGGACAGGGGCACCCTATAGCAATCAGCCCCAGCATTTT.